The T cell receptor beta chain under discussion was sequenced for a study of molecular identifiers for immune sequencing clone quantification. The V segment lost 5 bases and the J segment 6 bases; nucleotides outside the gene matches: 14. The CDR3 totals 17 residues. This clonotype occurred many times. TCRdb recomputed calls from the PCR reads with MiXCR, one row per CDR3 protein. The repertoire holds about 320,000 distinct CDR3 sequences, with about a fifth as singletons. A CD8+CD4-CCR7+CD45RA+ phenotype served as the sorting definition for naive CD8 T cells. The sample taken for sequencing was naive CD8+ T cells from blood, with Jurkat cell RNA spiked in. Noted subset: FACS-sorted CD8+CD4-CCR7+CD45RA+ naive T cells. This sequence joins TRBV12-3 or TRBV12-4 and TRBJ1-5, with 9 nucleotides matching TRBD1. The receptor was derived from a human donor in good health. Some libraries in this study had Jurkat cell RNA spiked in. CDR3 region: CASSVRSLQGAGQPQHF. CDR3 in DNA: TGTGCCAGCAGTGTAAGGTCATTACAGGGGGCCGGTCAGCCCCAGCATTTT.